This T cell receptor beta chain stems from a study of blood T cell repertoires in COVID-19. The V and J ends lost 4 bases and 2 bases, in that order; junction bases with no gene match: 5. The CDR3 has 16 residues. Looked up from germline, CDR1 is MNHEY and CDR2 is SVGAGI. The data were produced by immunoSEQ multiplex PCR, yet TCRdb's version contains in-frame clones alone and is incomplete. This table holds 150,000 to 200,000 clones, about 82% found once. The TCR sequence derives from a woman aged 25-40 years with acute or convalescent COVID-19. The chain recombines TRBV6-5 with TRBJ2-2, with 9 bases matching TRBD1. The sample taken for sequencing was peripheral blood. In DNA, the CDR3 is TGTGCCAGCAGTTCCGGGACAGGGTTAAACACCGGGGAGCTGTTTTTT. Amino acids: CASSSGTGLNTGELFF.